Listed below are T cell receptor beta chains from one sample, sequenced in a study of cytomegalovirus exposure and HLA in healthy donors. Repertoires were generated with immunoSEQ multiplex PCR, while TCRdb's copy carries only in-frame clones and drops some. The sample has about 130,000 clones, approximately 79% seen once; the top ten hold around 4.5%. The sample consisted of PBMCs. These receptors were collected from a man between 18 and 29 years old in good health and CMV-seropositive. Each CDR3 is given with its conserved first and last residue. D genes are given only for firm matches. Only part of the rows carry a size: once, few, many, or a class if the clone is expanded.

clone size	D gene	J gene	V gene	CDR3 DNA	CDR3 protein
once	.	TRBJ2-7	TRBV7-2	TGTGCCAGCAGCCTAAGAAGGGCGGGAAAGGTCGAGCAGTACTTC	CASSLRRAGKVEQYF
.	.	TRBJ2-7	TRBV2	TGTGCCAGCAAATACAGGGCCGAGCAGTACTTC	CASKYRAEQYF
.	TRBD1	TRBJ2-2	TRBV7-8	TGTGCCAGCAGTTCCCTACGGACAGGGAACACCGGGGAGCTGTTTTTT	CASSSLRTGNTGELFF
.	.	TRBJ2-3	TRBV7-9	TGTGCCAGCAGCTTAGGGCGGGGCGTTCTACGGGATACGCAGTATTTT	CASSLGRGVLRDTQYF
few	.	TRBJ2-7	TRBV10-3	TGTGCCATCAGTGAGGGCAGGTTCGACGAGCAGTACTTC	CAISEGRFDEQYF
.	TRBD2	TRBJ2-1	TRBV5-4	TGTGCCAGCAGCCCCAGACTAGCGACCTACAATGAGCAGTTCTTC	CASSPRLATYNEQFF
.	TRBD1	TRBJ1-2	TRBV7-2	TGTGCCAGACCAGGGGGCAGCTATGGCTACACCTTC	CARPGGSYGYTF
few	.	TRBJ1-2	TRBV10-3	TGTGCCATCAGGCCCGAGGTGGTGCCAAATGGCTACACCTTC	CAIRPEVVPNGYTF
.	TRBD1	TRBJ2-7	TRBV28	TGTGCCAGCAGTTTGGGGACAGGTCTCCACGAGCAGTACTTC	CASSLGTGLHEQYF
.	TRBD1	TRBJ1-3	TRBV6-1	TGTGCCAGCAGAGTGACAGGGAGCGGCACCATATATTTT	CASRVTGSGTIYF
.	TRBD2	TRBJ2-5	TRBV5-4	TGTGCCAGCAGCTCAGGACTAGCGGGGGGGAAGGAGACCCAGTACTTC	CASSSGLAGGKETQYF
.	TRBD1	TRBJ1-1	TRBV7-9	TGTGCCAGCAGCTTAGCCTCAGGGGGCACTGAAGCTTTCTTT	CASSLASGGTEAFF
.	TRBD1	TRBJ2-5	TRBV2	TGTGCCAGCAGCATGAAATCTACAGGGGCCGGGACCCAGTACTTC	CASSMKSTGAGTQYF
.	TRBD1	TRBJ2-2	TRBV9	TGTGCCAGCAGCGTAGGGTCAGGGGGCGCGCACACCGGGGAGCTGTTTTTT	CASSVGSGGAHTGELFF
.	.	TRBJ1-4	TRBV29-1	TGCAGCGTTGAAGGGGCTGGTCTAGGGGTGTTTTTT	CSVEGAGLGVFF
.	.	TRBJ1-2	TRBV7-2	TGTGCCAGCAGCGCCGACAGCAACTATGGCTACACCTTC	CASSADSNYGYTF
.	.	TRBJ1-5	TRBV27	TGTGCCAGCAGTCTCTTAAGGGGCCCCAACGTGCCCCAGCATTTT	CASSLLRGPNVPQHF
.	TRBD2	TRBJ2-1	TRBV5-4	TGTGCCAGCAGCATTATTAGCGGGAGGGCCCACAATGAGCAGTTCTTC	CASSIISGRAHNEQFF
.	.	TRBJ1-1	TRBV7-9	TGTGCCATCCAGGTTCTTCTCCGGATGAACACTGAAGCTTTCTTT	CAIQVLLRMNTEAFF
.	TRBD1	TRBJ1-4	TRBV29-1	TGCAGCGTTGCCGTGACAGGGGGGAATGAAAAACTGTTTTTT	CSVAVTGGNEKLFF
.	.	TRBJ2-7	TRBV19	TGTGCCAGTAGTGTTACAGGGCTCTACGAGCAGTACTTC	CASSVTGLYEQYF
.	.	TRBJ2-7	TRBV7-6	TGTGCCAGCAGCCAAGGGGCAAAGGCGGCGGAGCAGTACTTC	CASSQGAKAAEQYF
.	TRBD1	TRBJ2-5	TRBV18	TGTGCCAGCTCACCACCCCGACGGCCCAACCCGACAGGGGAGGAGGAAGAGACCCAGTACTTC	CASSPPRRPNPTGEEEETQYF
.	.	TRBJ1-1	TRBV6-4	TGTGCCAGCAGTGACAACGCAGGGAAGAACACTGAAGCTTTCTTT	CASSDNAGKNTEAFF
few	.	TRBJ2-2	TRBV7-7	TGTGCTAGCAGCAAGGAGGTGTACACCGGGGAGCTGTTTTTT	CASSKEVYTGELFF
once	.	TRBJ2-1	TRBV4-3	TGCGCCAGCAGCCAAGATCCCACTAGCTACAATGAGCAGTTCTTC	CASSQDPTSYNEQFF
few	.	TRBJ1-4	TRBV5-1	TGCGCCAGCAGCCCCCGGCCGCGGCTCGGGACTAATGAAAAACTGTTTTTT	CASSPRPRLGTNEKLFF
once	.	TRBJ1-3	TRBV12-2	TGTGCAAGTCGCCCCCGACAGGCTATTAACTCTGGAAACACCATATATTTT	CASRPRQAINSGNTIYF
.	TRBD1	TRBJ1-2	TRBV7-8	TGTGCCAGCAGCTCCAGACCGGGACAGGGAAATGGCTACACCTTC	CASSSRPGQGNGYTF
.	.	TRBJ2-3	TRBV5-1	TGCGCCAGCAGCTTGGGGCAGAGCACAGATACGCAGTATTTT	CASSLGQSTDTQYF
.	TRBD1	TRBJ2-7	TRBV30	TGTGCCTGGGCTAGGACAGGGGCCTACGAGCAGTACTTC	CAWARTGAYEQYF
.	TRBD2	TRBJ2-7	TRBV5-4	TGTGCCAGCAGCGGGCTGGTTGCGGGAGGGGGCGAGCAGTACTTC	CASSGLVAGGGEQYF
.	TRBD2	TRBJ2-3	TRBV4-2	TGTGCCAGCAGCCATTCTACGGGGGGGCATGGCACAGATACGCAGTATTTT	CASSHSTGGHGTDTQYF
.	TRBD2	TRBJ2-3	TRBV7-6	TGTGCCAGCAGCCCCGGTGGGGGGGACGGGGATACGCAGTATTTT	CASSPGGGDGDTQYF
.	.	TRBJ2-2	TRBV9	TGTGCCAGCAGCGTAGACGGCAGGGCAGGGACCGGGGAGCTGTTTTTT	CASSVDGRAGTGELFF
.	.	TRBJ2-3	TRBV5-1	TGCGCCAGCAGCCCCGGGGGGCTCTTTCCCCCCGATACGCAGTATTTT	CASSPGGLFPPDTQYF
.	.	TRBJ2-6	TRBV23-1	TGCAGGGGTAGGGGATCTGGGGCCAACGTCCTGACTTTC	CRGRGSGANVLTF
.	.	TRBJ2-1	TRBV28	TGTGCCATCAGGGTGGGGAGCAATGAGCAGTTCTTC	CAIRVGSNEQFF
few	TRBD1	TRBJ2-1	TRBV14	TGTGCCAGCAGCCAAGTACCGGGACAGGGCGACAATGAGCAGTTCTTC	CASSQVPGQGDNEQFF
.	.	TRBJ2-7	TRBV5-1	TGCGCCAGCAGCCCGGGTACCTACGAGCAGTACTTC	CASSPGTYEQYF
.	TRBD1	TRBJ1-3	TRBV6-5	TGTGCCAGCAGTTACCAGGGGGAGCCTGGAAACACCATATATTTT	CASSYQGEPGNTIYF